The source of this TCR beta chain is a study of beta chain features in type 1 diabetes. Study at large: Healthy donors and patients showed comparable age, gender and cell yields. Overall study results and limits: The question of HLA type influencing TCRB rearrangement was one that remained unresolved here. Moderately but significantly shorter TCRB CDR3s were found in Type 1 diabetes patients in all four CD4+ subsets.

CDR3 length equals 13 residues. V dropped 8 bases and J dropped 9; count of bases not matched to a gene: 8. Looked up from germline, CDR1 is ENHRY and CDR2 is SYGVKD. This clone was recorded at least ten times. Its antigen is not identified. Isolated RNA was reverse transcribed in full, so expressed TCRB transcripts were sequenced. Sequencing was performed with immunoSEQ multiplex PCR; in TCRdb, only in-frame clones are kept and a portion is missing. The sample contains 50,000 to 65,000 clones, roughly 39% of which appear only once. A sort by CD45RO/CCR7/CD25/CD127/CD95/CD27 yielded CD4+ naive, central memory, regulatory and stem cell-like memory cells.

Material: Tregs from blood. The chain uses TRBV10-3 and TRBJ2-1; TRBD2 matches at 9 bases. The sequence was obtained from a man aged 25 to 45 with type 1 diabetes. The CDR3 DNA reads TGTGCCATCGGGCCTAGCGGGATTGGTGAGCAGTTCTTC. Translating gives CAIGPSGIGEQFF.